This paragraph reports one T cell receptor beta chain. Its antigen remains unidentified. Single viable CD3+CD4+CD8-CD45RO+ cells were sorted as the memory CD4+ T cells. Total CD4+ T cells were enriched by CD4 positive selection. The sample is drawn from a study of memory CD4+ T cells and cytomegalovirus serostatus. Study information: Donors were healthy Belgian adults, several CMV seropositive and under 30 seronegative. Study observations and caveats: Suggested: most of the CMV-linked TCR signature lies in CD4+ memory cells.

TCRdb's table, derived via immunoSEQ multiplex PCR, lists solely in-frame clones and lacks some. The sample yields 50,000 to 60,000 clones, 65% to 80% seen once. Germline CDR1 is SGHDT and CDR2 is YYEEEE. The CDR3 is 15 amino acids. V dropped 4 bases and J dropped 2 bases, with 13 bases sitting between them. The sequence was collected from an adult in good health and CMV-seropositive. This chain uses TRBV5-6 with TRBJ2-1, with no clear D. Material for sequencing was memory CD4+ T cells from blood. CDR3 region: CASSPRLPPYNEQFF. CDR3 bases: TGTGCCAGCAGCCCCCGACTCCCGCCCTACAATGAGCAGTTCTTC.